This T cell receptor (beta chain) was found in a study of T cells in Graves' hyperthyroidism and ophthalmopathy. This clonotype showed up many times. Germline CDR1 reads DFQATT; CDR2 reads SNEGSKA (reference sequence). Trimming removed 1 base from V and 6 bases from J; junction bases left unmatched: 2. CDR3 length equals 13 residues. Amplified TCR beta CDR3 regions derived from RNA transcripts. The primer set for the first-round RT-PCR of the TCR CDR3 was HTBI. TCRdb processed the multiplex PCR reads anew with MiXCR; each CDR3 protein has one entry. Of roughly 330,000 distinct CDR3 sequences listed, roughly 15% were seen once; the top ten hold approximately 35%.

This sequence was found in a man aged 25 to 45 with Graves' hyperthyroidism. Sequenced input: blood. This chain joins TRBV20-1 and TRBJ2-1, with TRBD2 identical over 8 bases. The CDR3 reads CSARVTSGNEQFF. The CDR3 region has the DNA TGCAGTGCTAGAGTTACTAGCGGCAATGAGCAGTTCTTC.